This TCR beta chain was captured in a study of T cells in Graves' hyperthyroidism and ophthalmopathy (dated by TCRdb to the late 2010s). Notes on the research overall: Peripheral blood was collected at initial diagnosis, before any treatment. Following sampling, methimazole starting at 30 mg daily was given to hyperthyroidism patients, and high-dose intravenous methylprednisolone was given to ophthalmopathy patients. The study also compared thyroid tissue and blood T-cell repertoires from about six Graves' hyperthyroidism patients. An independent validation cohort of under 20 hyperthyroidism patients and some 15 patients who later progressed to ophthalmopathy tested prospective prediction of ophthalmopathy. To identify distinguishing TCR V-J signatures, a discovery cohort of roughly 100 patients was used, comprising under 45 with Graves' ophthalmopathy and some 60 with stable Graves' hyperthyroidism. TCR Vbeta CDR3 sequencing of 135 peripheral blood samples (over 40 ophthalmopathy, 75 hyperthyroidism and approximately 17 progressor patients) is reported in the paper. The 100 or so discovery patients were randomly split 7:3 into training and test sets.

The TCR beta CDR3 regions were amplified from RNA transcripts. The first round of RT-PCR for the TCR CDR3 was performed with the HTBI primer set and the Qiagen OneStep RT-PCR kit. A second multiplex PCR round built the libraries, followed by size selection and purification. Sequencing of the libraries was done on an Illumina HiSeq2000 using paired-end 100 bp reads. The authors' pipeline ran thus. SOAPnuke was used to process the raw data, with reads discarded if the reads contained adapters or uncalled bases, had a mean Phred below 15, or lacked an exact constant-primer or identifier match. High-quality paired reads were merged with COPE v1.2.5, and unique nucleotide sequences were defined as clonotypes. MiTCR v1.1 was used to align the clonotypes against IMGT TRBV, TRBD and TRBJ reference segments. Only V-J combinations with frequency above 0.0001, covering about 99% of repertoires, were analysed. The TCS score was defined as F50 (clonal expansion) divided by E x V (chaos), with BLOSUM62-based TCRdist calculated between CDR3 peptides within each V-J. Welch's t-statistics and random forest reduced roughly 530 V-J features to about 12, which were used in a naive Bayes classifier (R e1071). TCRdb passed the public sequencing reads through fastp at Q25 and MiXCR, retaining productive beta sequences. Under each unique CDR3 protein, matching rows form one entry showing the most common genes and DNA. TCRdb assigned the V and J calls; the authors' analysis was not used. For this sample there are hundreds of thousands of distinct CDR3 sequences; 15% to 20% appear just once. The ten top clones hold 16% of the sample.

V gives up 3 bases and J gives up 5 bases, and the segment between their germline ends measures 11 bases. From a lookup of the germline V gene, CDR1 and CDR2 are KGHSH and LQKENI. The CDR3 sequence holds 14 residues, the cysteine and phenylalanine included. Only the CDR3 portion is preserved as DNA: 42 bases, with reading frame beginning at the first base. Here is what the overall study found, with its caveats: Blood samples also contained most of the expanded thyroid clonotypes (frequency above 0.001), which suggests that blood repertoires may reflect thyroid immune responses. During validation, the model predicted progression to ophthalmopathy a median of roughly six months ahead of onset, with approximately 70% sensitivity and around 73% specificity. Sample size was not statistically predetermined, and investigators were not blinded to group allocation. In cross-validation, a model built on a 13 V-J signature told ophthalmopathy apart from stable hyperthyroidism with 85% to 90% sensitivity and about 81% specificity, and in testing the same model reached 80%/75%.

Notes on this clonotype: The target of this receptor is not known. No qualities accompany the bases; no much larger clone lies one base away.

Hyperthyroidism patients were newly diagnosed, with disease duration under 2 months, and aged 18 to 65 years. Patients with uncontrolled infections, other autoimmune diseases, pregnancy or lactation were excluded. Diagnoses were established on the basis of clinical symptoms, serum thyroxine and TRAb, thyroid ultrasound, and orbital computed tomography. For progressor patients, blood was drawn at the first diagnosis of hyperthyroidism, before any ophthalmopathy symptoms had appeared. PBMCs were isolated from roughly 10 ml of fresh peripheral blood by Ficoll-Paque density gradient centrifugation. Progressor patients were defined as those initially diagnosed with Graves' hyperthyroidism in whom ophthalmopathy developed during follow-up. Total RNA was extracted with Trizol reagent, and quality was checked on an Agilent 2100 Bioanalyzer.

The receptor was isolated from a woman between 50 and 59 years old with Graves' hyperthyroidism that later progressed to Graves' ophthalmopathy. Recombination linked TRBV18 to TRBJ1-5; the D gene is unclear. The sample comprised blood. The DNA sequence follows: TGTGCCAGCTCACCCGTCACAGATTATCAGCCCCAGCATTTT. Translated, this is CASSPVTDYQPQHF.